This T cell receptor beta chain was sequenced in a study of T cells in tuberculosis. TCRdb keeps only in-frame clones here, not all; method: immunoSEQ multiplex PCR. The data hold approximately 22,000 clones, with 70% to 90% observed a single time. From germline, CDR1 is SQVTM and CDR2 ANQGSEA. V was pared by 6 bases and J by 5 bases, with 13 bases between. The CDR3 extends over 12 amino acids. The time point: new active TB diagnosis, blood taken before or within 7 days of starting treatment. The receptor comes from an adult with tuberculosis. V and J are TRBV29-1 and TRBJ2-5, with D perhaps TRBD1 (5 bases). This sample comprised PBMCs, obtained at tuberculosis diagnosis. The chain's CDR3 is CSVRQYTETQYF. DNA for the CDR3: TGCAGCGTGAGACAGTATACGGAGACCCAGTACTTC.